This T cell receptor (beta chain) was found in a study of blood T cell repertoires in COVID-19 (dated by TCRdb to 2020 to 2021). Some background on the complete study: Samples covering the acute and convalescent phases of COVID-19 were provided by collaborators in the United States, Italy and Spain. The sample metadata nearly always contained a de-identified subject ID, COVID-19 status, age in years and sex. The dataset comprised deeply sampled blood TCRbeta repertoires from subjects exposed to, actively infected with, or recovered from COVID-19. HLA class I and class II types, where available, came from metadata supplied by the sample provider rather than from assay-based typing. A freely available public database, intended as a resource for researchers studying the immune response to SARS-CoV-2, is where the repertoires were released. Samples came from the ongoing ImmuneRACE study (first 160 participants) plus 1,254 subjects from 6 global collaborators. The prospective study material was composed of cDNA or gDNA derived from T cells, B-cell-depleted T cells, or PBMCs. The investigation overall reported the following: How much clinical and demographic metadata was included differed by source and by participant, and the metadata was provided uncurated.

Remarks on this clone: The specificity of this receptor is unknown. Its ends do not fully match the called genes, so a read error is possible.

Each collaborating institution followed its own protocols to collect whole blood in K2EDTA tubes. Collaborator samples were shipped for TCRbeta analysis as frozen whole blood, isolated PBMCs, or DNA extracted from either sample type. The immunoSEQ Assay, a bias-controlled multiplex PCR, was used to amplify TCRbeta CDR3 regions from genomic DNA. From the authors' description of their analysis: The number of nucleated cells in each sample was estimated by amplification of reference gene primers within the assay. To quantify the absolute abundance of each unique TCRbeta CDR3 rearrangement, sequence reads were collapsed and filtered. For each sample, productive Simpson clonality was calculated by taking the square root of Simpson's diversity index across productive rearrangements. Imported from immuneACCESS, the table was reduced by TCRdb to in-frame sequences with V and J called. These copies leave out some clones; in studies compared against another copy, an unresolved V gene accounts for under half, and the cause of the remainder is not known. D and trimming come from the DNA, and the V and J calls and clone size come from that table. Present in this sample are approximately 280,000 clones, 88% of which were seen just once. In total, the top ten clones hold approximately 8.5% of the sample.

CDR1 and CDR2, looked up from the germline V gene, are SGHDN and FVKESK. Including the terminal cysteine and phenylalanine, the CDR3 comprises 13 residues. Of all the DNA, just the CDR3 is kept, 39 bases in frame from base 1. This clonotype was obtained from a man between 18 and 29 years old with active or convalescent COVID-19. The sequence joins TRBV14 to TRBJ1-2; TRBD1 is a weak D gene call, 5 bases matching. The sequenced sample consisted of peripheral blood. The CDR3 reads CASSQNTLGAPDF. The base sequence is TGTGCCAGCAGCCAAAACACCCTAGGGGCCCCAGACTTC.